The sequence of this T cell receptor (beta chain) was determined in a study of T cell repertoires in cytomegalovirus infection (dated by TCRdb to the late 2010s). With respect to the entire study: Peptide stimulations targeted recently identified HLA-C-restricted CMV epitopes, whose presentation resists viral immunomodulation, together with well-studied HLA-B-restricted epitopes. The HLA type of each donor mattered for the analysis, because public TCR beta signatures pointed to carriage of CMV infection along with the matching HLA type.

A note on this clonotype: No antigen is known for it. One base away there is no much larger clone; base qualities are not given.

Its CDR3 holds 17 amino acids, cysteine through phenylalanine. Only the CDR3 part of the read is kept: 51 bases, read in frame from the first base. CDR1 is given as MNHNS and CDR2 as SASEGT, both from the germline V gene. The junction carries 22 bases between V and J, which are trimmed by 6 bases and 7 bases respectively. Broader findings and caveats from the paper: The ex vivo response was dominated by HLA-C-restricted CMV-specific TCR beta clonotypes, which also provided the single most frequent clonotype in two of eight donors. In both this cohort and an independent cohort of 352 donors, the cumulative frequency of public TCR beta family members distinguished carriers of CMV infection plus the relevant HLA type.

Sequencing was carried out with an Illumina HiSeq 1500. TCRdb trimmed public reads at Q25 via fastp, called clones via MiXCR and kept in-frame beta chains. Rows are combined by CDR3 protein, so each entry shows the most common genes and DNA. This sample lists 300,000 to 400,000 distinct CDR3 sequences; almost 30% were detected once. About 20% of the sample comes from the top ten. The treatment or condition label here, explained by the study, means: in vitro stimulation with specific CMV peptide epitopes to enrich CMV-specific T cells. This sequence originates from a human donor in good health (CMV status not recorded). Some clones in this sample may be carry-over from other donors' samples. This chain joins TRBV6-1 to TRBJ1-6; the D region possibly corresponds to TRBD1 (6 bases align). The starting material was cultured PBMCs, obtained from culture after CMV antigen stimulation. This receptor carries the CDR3 CASRDPWRGAGNSPLHF. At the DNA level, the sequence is TGTGCCAGCAGGGACCCCTGGAGGGGGGCTGGCAATTCACCCCTCCACTTT.